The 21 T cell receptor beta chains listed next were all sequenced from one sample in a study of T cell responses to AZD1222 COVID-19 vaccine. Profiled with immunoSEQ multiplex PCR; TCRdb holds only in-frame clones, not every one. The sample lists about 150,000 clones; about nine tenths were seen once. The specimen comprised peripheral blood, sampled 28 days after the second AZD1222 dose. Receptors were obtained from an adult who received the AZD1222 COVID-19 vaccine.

CDR3 region: CASSESRQGISTEAFF. CDR3 bases: TGTGCCAGCAGTGAATCCCGACAGGGGATTTCCACTGAAGCTTTCTTT. The V call is TRBV6-1, the J call TRBJ1-1; 8 bases are shared with TRBD1. Germline-derived CDR1 and CDR2 are MNHNS and SASEGT. The trim removed 2 bases at V and 4 bases at J, leaving 9 bases unmatched. This CDR3 comprises 16 residues.

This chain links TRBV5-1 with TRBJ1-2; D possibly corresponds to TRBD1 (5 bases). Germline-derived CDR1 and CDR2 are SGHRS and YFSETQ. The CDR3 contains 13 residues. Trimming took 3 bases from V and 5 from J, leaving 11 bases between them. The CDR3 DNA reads TGCGCCAGCAGCTGGAGCAGACAGTATGGCTACACCTTC. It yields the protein CASSWSRQYGYTF.

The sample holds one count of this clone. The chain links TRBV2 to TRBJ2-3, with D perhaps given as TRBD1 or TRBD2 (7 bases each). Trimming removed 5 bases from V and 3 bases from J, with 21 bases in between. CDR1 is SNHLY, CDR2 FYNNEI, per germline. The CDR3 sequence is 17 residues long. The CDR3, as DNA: TGTGCCAGCAGTTTATTCATCCAGGGGGGGGGTACAGATACGCAGTATTTT. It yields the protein CASSLFIQGGGTDTQYF.

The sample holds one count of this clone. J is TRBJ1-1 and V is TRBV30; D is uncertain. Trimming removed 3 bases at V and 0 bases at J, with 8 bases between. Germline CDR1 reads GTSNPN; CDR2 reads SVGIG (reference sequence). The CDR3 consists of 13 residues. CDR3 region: CAWSERMNTEAFF. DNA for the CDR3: TGTGCCTGGAGCGAGCGGATGAACACTGAAGCTTTCTTT.

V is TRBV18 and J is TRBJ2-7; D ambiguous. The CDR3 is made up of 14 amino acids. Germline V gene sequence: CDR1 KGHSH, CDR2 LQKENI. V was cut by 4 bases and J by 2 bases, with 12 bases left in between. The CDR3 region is CASSQGSAAYEQYF. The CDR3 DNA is TGTGCCAGCTCACAAGGCTCGGCAGCCTACGAGCAGTACTTC.

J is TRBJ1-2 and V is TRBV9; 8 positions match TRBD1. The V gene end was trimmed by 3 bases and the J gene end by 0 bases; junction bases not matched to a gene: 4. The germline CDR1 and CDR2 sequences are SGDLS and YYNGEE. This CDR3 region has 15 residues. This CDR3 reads CASSATGDPNYGYTF. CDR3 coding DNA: TGTGCCAGCAGCGCGACAGGGGACCCTAACTATGGCTACACCTTC.

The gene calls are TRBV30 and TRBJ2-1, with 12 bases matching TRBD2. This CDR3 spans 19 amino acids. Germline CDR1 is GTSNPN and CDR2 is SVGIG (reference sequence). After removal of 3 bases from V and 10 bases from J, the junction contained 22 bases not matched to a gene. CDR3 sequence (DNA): TGTGCCTGGAGATCCGGACGGCTGGGGCTAGCGGGAGGGCCATGGGAGCAGTTCTTC. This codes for CAWRSGRLGLAGGPWEQFF.

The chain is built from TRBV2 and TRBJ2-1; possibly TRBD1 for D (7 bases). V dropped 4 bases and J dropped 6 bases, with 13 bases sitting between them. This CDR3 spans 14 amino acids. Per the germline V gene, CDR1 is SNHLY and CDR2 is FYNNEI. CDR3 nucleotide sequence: TGTGCCAGCAGTGTGGAGGGGGCTGGCAATGAGCAGTTCTTC. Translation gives CASSVEGAGNEQFF. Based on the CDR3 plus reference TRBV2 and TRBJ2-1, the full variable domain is EPEVTQTPSHQVTQMGQEVILRCVPISNHLYFYWYRQILGQKVEFLVSFYNNEISEKSEIFDDQFSVERPDGSNFTLKIRSTKLEDSAMYFCASSVEGAGNEQFFGPGTRLTVL.

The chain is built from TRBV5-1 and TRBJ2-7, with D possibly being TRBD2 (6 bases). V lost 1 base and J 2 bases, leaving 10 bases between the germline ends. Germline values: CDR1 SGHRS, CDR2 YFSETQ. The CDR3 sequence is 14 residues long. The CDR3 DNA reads TGCGCCAGCAGCTTGACGGGAGCCGCCTACGAGCAGTACTTC. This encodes CASSLTGAAYEQYF.

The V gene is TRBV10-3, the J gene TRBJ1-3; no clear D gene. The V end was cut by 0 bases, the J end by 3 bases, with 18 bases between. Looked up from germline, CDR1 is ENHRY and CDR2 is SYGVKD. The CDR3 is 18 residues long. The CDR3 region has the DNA TGTGCCATCAGTGAGTCGAAAGAGGGCCCGGCGAGTGGAAACACCATATATTTT. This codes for CAISESKEGPASGNTIYF.

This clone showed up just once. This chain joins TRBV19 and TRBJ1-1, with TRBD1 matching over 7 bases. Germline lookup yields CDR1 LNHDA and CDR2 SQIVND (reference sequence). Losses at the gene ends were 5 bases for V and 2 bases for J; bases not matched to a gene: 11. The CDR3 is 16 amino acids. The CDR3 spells CASSHVGQARNTEAFF. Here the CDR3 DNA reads TGTGCCAGTAGTCACGTAGGACAGGCTCGTAACACTGAAGCTTTCTTT.

CDR3 amino acids: CASKHLSGDGYTF. The CDR3 DNA is TGTGCCAGCAAACACTTATCGGGCGATGGCTACACCTTC. The chain recombines TRBV6-5 with TRBJ1-2; D is unresolved. V was clipped by 7 bases and J by 6 bases, with 15 bases between them. Germline V gene lookup returns CDR1 MNHEY and CDR2 SVGAGI. There are 13 residues in the CDR3.

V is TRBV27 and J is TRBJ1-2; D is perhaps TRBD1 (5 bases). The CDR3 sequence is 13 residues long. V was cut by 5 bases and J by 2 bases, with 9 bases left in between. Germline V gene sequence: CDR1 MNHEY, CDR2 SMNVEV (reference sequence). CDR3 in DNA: TGTGCCAGCAGTAAGACAGTCAACTATGGCTACACCTTC. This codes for CASSKTVNYGYTF.

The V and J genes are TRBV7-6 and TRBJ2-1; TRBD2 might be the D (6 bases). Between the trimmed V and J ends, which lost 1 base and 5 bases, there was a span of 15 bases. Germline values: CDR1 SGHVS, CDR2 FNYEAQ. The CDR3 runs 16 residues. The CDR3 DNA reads TGTGCCAGCAGCTTAGTTGCGGGGAACGGAAACAATGAGCAGTTCTTC. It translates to CASSLVAGNGNNEQFF. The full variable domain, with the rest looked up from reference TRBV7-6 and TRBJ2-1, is GAGVSQSPRYKVTKRGQDVALRCDPISGHVSLYWYRQALGQGPEFLTYFNYEAQQDKSGLPNDRFSAERPEGSISTLTIQRTEQRDSAMYRCASSLVAGNGNNEQFFGPGTRLTVL.

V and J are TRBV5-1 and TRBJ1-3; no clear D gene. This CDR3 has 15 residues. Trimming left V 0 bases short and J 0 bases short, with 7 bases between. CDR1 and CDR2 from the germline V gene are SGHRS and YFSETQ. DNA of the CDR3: TGCGCCAGCAGCTTGGGGACCACCTCTGGAAACACCATATATTTT. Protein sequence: CASSLGTTSGNTIYF.

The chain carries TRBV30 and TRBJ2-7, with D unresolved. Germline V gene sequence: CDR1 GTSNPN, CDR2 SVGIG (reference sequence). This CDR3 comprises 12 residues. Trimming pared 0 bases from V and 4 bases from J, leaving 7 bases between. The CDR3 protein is CAWSVRGYEQYF. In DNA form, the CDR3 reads TGTGCCTGGAGTGTACGTGGGTACGAGCAGTACTTC.

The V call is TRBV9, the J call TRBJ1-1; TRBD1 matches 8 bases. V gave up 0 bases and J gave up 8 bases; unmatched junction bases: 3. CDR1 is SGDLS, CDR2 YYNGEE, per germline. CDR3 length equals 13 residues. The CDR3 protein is CASSVGDRREAFF. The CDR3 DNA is TGTGCCAGCAGCGTAGGGGACAGGCGGGAAGCTTTCTTT.

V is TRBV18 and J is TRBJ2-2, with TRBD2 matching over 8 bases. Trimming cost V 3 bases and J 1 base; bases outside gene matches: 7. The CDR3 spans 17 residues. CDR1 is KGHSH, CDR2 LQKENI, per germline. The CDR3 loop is CASSPERGTLNTGELFF. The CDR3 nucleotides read TGTGCCAGCTCACCGGAGCGGGGGACCCTGAACACCGGGGAGCTGTTTTTT. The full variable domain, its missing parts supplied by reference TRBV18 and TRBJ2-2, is NAGVMQNPRHLVRRRGQEARLRCSPMKGHSHVYWYRQLPEEGLKFMVYLQKENIIDESGMPKERFSAEFPKEGPSILRIQQVVRGDSAAYFCASSPERGTLNTGELFFGEGSRLTVL.

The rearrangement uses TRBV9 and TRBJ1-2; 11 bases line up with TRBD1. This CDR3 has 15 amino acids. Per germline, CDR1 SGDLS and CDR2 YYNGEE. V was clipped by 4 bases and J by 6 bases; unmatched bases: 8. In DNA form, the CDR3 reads TGTGCCAGCAGCACCCGGGACAGGGGGGTTCATGGCTACACCTTC. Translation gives CASSTRDRGVHGYTF.

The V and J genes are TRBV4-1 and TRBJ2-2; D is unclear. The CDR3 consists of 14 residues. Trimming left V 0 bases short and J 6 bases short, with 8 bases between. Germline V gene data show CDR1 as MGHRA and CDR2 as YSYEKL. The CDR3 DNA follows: TGCGCCAGCAGCCAAGACGGTCGGGCCGGGGAGCTGTTTTTT. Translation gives CASSQDGRAGELFF.

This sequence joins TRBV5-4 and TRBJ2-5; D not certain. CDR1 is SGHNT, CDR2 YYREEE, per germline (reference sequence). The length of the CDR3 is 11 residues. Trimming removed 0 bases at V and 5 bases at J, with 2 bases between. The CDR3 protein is CASSLDETQYF. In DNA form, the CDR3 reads TGTGCCAGCAGCTTGGACGAGACCCAGTACTTC.